The clone carrying this TCR beta chain was recorded only once. J was trimmed by 5 bases and V by 4 bases; bases with no gene match: 12. CDR1 is KGHDR and CDR2 is SFDVKD in the germline V gene. This CDR3 has 17 amino acids. The data are from a study of blood T cell repertoires in COVID-19. Produced via immunoSEQ multiplex PCR; TCRdb's table is partial and in-frame only. Seen here are about 100,000 clones, 80% observed once, and the top ten hold roughly a third. J is TRBJ2-2 and V is TRBV24-1; 7 bases are a match to TRBD1. The sequence came from a man aged 70 or older with active or convalescent COVID-19. The sequencing sample was made of peripheral blood. CDR3 sequence (DNA): TGTGCCACCAGTGACCACCCTCTGGCAGGGGGAACCGGGGAGCTGTTTTTT. Translated, it gives CATSDHPLAGGTGELFF.